These 23 T cell receptor beta chains were sequenced from one sample in a study of CD8+ T cells in alopecia areata. Sequencing used cDNA as its template, made by extracting RNA and reverse transcribing it. Repertoires were generated with immunoSEQ multiplex PCR, while TCRdb's copy carries only in-frame clones and drops some. The repertoire consists of 200,000 to 250,000 clones, with under 80% occurring once and the leading ten covering more than 0.95%. The specimen comprised CD4+ T cells sorted from blood, sampled at week 0. The receptors here all came from a human donor with alopecia areata.

This clone was seen only once. The gene calls are TRBV12-5 and TRBJ1-5; TRBD1 agrees at 7 bases. The germline V gene encodes CDR1 LGHNT and CDR2 FRNRAP. With V trimmed by 6 bases and J by 3 bases, 17 bases remained unmatched. The CDR3 is 18 residues long. CDR3 nucleotide sequence: TGTGCTAGTGGCCCCCCCGGGACAGCATTCTCGAACAATCAGCCCCAGCATTTT. Residues: CASGPPGTAFSNNQPQHF.

In this sample, this clone turned up a few times. The J gene is TRBJ2-2, the V gene TRBV4-3, with 7 bases matching TRBD1. In germline, CDR1 is LGHNA, CDR2 YSLEER. Unmatched junction bases numbered 6, after V lost 3 bases and J lost 11 bases. The CDR3 is made up of 13 amino acids. In DNA, the CDR3 is TGCGCCAGCAGCCAGGATTACAGGGGCGAGCTGTTTTTT. Translation: CASSQDYRGELFF.

In its sample, this clone was seen a few times. The chain has TRBV6-5 and TRBJ1-1, with 8 bases matching TRBD1. With 4 bases clipped from V and 1 base from J, the junction kept 8 bases outside the gene matches. The CDR3 consists of 16 residues. The V gene's germline CDR1 is MNHEY and CDR2 SVGAGI. This chain's CDR3 is CASSSPGTGQNTEAFF. Here the CDR3 DNA reads TGTGCCAGCAGTTCCCCCGGGACAGGCCAGAACACTGAAGCTTTCTTT.

V is TRBV18 and J is TRBJ2-7, with a possible D match to TRBD1 (5 bases). This CDR3 spans 12 amino acids. Germline V CDR1 and CDR2: KGHSH, LQKENI. V lost 6 bases, J lost 3 bases, and 9 bases lay in between. CDR3 amino acids: CASSTQGYEQYF. CDR3 bases: TGTGCCAGCTCTACGCAGGGCTACGAGCAGTACTTC.

This clone was picked up many times. This chain joins TRBV10-3 and TRBJ1-6; D gene unclear. Germline V CDR1 and CDR2: ENHRY, SYGVKD. The CDR3 length is 13 residues. Trimming left V 6 bases short and J 0 bases short, with 3 bases between. The chain's CDR3 is CAIRDSYNSPLHF. The CDR3 DNA follows: TGTGCCATCAGGGACTCCTATAATTCACCCCTCCACTTT.

V usage is TRBV4-2 and J usage is TRBJ2-6; the match to TRBD1 covers 8 bases. CDR1 is LGHNA and CDR2 is YNFKEQ in the germline V gene. J lost 4 bases, V lost 1 base, and 3 bases had no gene match. CDR3 length: 16 residues. CDR3 nucleotide sequence: TGTGCCAGCAGCCAAGCGGACAGGGTCGGGGCCAACGTCCTGACTTTC. This codes for CASSQADRVGANVLTF.

The chain recombines TRBV6-5 with TRBJ1-6, with D tentatively TRBD1 (6 bases). This CDR3 has 16 amino acids. Trimming left V 0 bases short and J 10 bases short, with 16 bases between. CDR1 is MNHEY and CDR2 is SVGAGI in the germline V gene. The CDR3: CASSYSSGEGGSPLHF. CDR3 DNA sequence: TGTGCCAGCAGTTACTCGAGCGGAGAGGGGGGCTCACCCCTCCACTTT.

In the case of this clone: Other DNA sequences in the sample encode the same CDR3. This chain joins TRBV7-2 and TRBJ2-5; D remains unclear. Germline values: CDR1 SGHTA, CDR2 FQGNSA. The germline V and J ends were trimmed by 0 bases and 5 bases, with 4 bases remaining between them. This CDR3 is built from 12 residues. CDR3 sequence: CASSLARETQYF. In DNA form, the CDR3 reads TGTGCCAGCAGCTTAGCGAGGGAGACCCAGTACTTC.

This clone was seen once. The J gene is TRBJ1-6, the V gene TRBV15; TRBD1 matches 9 bases. From germline, CDR1 is LNHNV and CDR2 YYDKDF (reference sequence). This CDR3 contains 13 residues. The V and J ends lost 0 bases and 15 bases, in that order; junction bases with no gene match: 3. The DNA of the CDR3 is TGTGCCACCAGCAGAGAGAGGGACAGGGACCTCCACTTT. Translation: CATSRERDRDLHF.

The V call is TRBV9, the J call TRBJ1-1; D not certain. V was cut by 4 bases and J by 0 bases, with 7 bases left in between. Germline values: CDR1 SGDLS, CDR2 YYNGEE. The CDR3 covers 13 residues. This CDR3 is CASSTQLNTEAFF. The CDR3 nucleotides are TGTGCCAGCAGCACACAGCTGAACACTGAAGCTTTCTTT.

This clone appeared a few times. The chain recombines TRBV29-1 with TRBJ2-1; D possibly corresponds to TRBD2 (6 bases). V dropped 6 bases and J dropped 10 bases, with 25 bases sitting between them. Germline CDR1 and CDR2: SQVTM and ANQGSEA. The CDR3 is made up of 15 amino acids. The CDR3 protein is CSVRSSRLGGGEQFF. The CDR3 DNA follows: TGCAGCGTCCGTTCGTCCCGACTCGGTGGGGGGGAGCAGTTCTTC.

J is TRBJ1-2 and V is TRBV29-1; D not certain. Germline V gives CDR1 SQVTM, CDR2 ANQGSEA. CDR3 length equals 11 residues. V lost 3 bases and J lost 6, with 8 bases in between. The CDR3 reads CSVEGQNGYTF. The CDR3 DNA sequence: TGCAGCGTTGAGGGTCAGAATGGCTACACCTTC.

J is TRBJ2-5 and V is TRBV4-1; possibly TRBD2 for D (5 bases). Germline V lookup: CDR1 MGHRA, CDR2 YSYEKL. Trimming stripped 4 bases from V and 5 bases from J, with 11 bases between. This CDR3 contains 13 residues. Here the CDR3 DNA reads TGCGCCAGCAGCCTTCTAGCCTCGGAGACCCAGTACTTC. Its protein product is CASSLLASETQYF.

The rearrangement uses TRBV30 and TRBJ1-5; D not resolved. CDR1 and CDR2 from the germline V gene are GTSNPN and SVGIG (reference sequence). V was pared by 4 bases and J by 4 bases, with 14 bases between. The CDR3 loop spans 14 amino acids. The CDR3 sequence: CAWKGRTANQPQHF. The DNA for the CDR3 is TGTGCCTGGAAGGGAAGGACCGCTAATCAGCCCCAGCATTTT.

This chain uses TRBV2 with TRBJ1-5; D uncertain. V lost 7 bases to trimming and J lost 3 bases, with 10 bases between them. The germline gives CDR1 SNHLY, CDR2 FYNNEI. The CDR3 loop spans 13 amino acids. The CDR3 nucleotides are TGTGCCAGCAAAAAGGAGAACAATCAGCCCCAGCATTTT. Protein product: CASKKENNQPQHF. The entire variable domain, with the rest obtained from reference TRBV2 and TRBJ1-5, is as follows: EPEVTQTPSHQVTQMGQEVILRCVPISNHLYFYWYRQILGQKVEFLVSFYNNEISEKSEIFDDQFSVERPDGSNFTLKIRSTKLEDSAMYFCASKKENNQPQHFGDGTRLSIL.

V is TRBV29-1 and J is TRBJ2-3; a weak D match, TRBD2 (6 bases). The V end was cut by 7 bases, the J end by 3 bases, with 26 bases between. The CDR3 totals 17 residues. The germline CDR1 and CDR2 sequences are SQVTM and ANQGSEA. The CDR3 here is CSDPRGRRGNKTDTQYF. DNA of the CDR3: TGCAGCGACCCGCGGGGCAGACGGGGGAATAAAACAGATACGCAGTATTTT.

The J gene is TRBJ2-1, the V gene TRBV29-1; 7 bases agree with TRBD2. Germline V CDR1 and CDR2: SQVTM, ANQGSEA. Germline trimming cut 8 bases from V and 5 bases from J; bases unmatched to any gene: 9. The CDR3 consists of 13 residues. The CDR3 here is CSSGASGHNEQFF. The CDR3 DNA follows: TGCAGCTCCGGGGCTAGCGGACACAATGAGCAGTTCTTC.

The J gene is TRBJ2-2, the V gene TRBV6-5, with 9 bases fitting TRBD1. Germline lookup yields CDR1 MNHEY and CDR2 SVGAGI. Trimming took 5 bases from V and 5 from J; bases not matched to a gene: 6. The CDR3 contains 15 residues. The CDR3 loop reads CASSPRTGVTGELFF. The DNA of the CDR3 is TGTGCCAGCAGTCCCCGGACAGGGGTAACCGGGGAGCTGTTTTTT.

The CDR3 bases are TGTGCCAGCAGCGCGCCGGGACTAGCGGGGGGGCCGATGGGCACAGATACGCAGTATTTT. This encodes CASSAPGLAGGPMGTDTQYF. This rearrangement joins TRBV5-4 to TRBJ2-3; 16 nucleotides agree with TRBD2. Per the germline V gene, CDR1 is SGHNT and CDR2 is YYREEE (reference sequence). The V gene end was trimmed by 4 bases and the J gene end by 1 base; junction bases not matched to a gene: 12. The CDR3 runs 20 residues.

This clone has a handful of counts. The chain couples TRBV11-2 to TRBJ2-2; 8 bases align to TRBD2. The V gene end was trimmed by 3 bases and the J gene end by 6 bases; junction bases not matched to a gene: 9. The CDR3 spans 16 residues. CDR1 and CDR2 (germline): SGHAT, FQNNGV. The CDR3 coding sequence is TGTGCCAGCAGCTTCCTCGGGACTAGGAGGGCCGGGGAGCTGTTTTTT. Translated, it gives CASSFLGTRRAGELFF.

In regard to this clone: The junction and the germline gene differ at one end; a read error may be behind it. The chain carries TRBV7-9 and TRBJ1-1; a possible D gene is TRBD1 (5 bases). CDR1 and CDR2 (germline): SEHNR, FQNEAQ (reference sequence). CDR3 length equals 13 residues. The CDR3 DNA follows: TGCGCCAGCAGCCAAGACAGGAACACTGAAGCTTTCTTT. As protein: CASSQDRNTEAFF.

This clone has just one count. The chain links TRBV30 to TRBJ2-2; TRBD1 matches at 8 bases. This CDR3 is 16 amino acids long. Trimming took 0 bases from V and 6 from J; bases not matched to a gene: 9. CDR1 and CDR2 (germline): GTSNPN, SVGIG (reference sequence). This CDR3 is CAWSVPEQGEAGELFF. As DNA, the CDR3 is TGTGCCTGGAGTGTACCGGAACAGGGGGAGGCCGGGGAGCTGTTTTTT.

In its sample, this clone was seen a few times. CDR3 residues: CASSQADLVLHWYNEQFF. The DNA of the CDR3 is TGCGCCAGCAGCCAGGCGGATCTGGTCCTACATTGGTACAATGAGCAGTTCTTC. The rearrangement links TRBV4-1 to TRBJ2-1; D gene unclear. The V gene's germline CDR1 is MGHRA and CDR2 YSYEKL. This CDR3 comprises 18 residues. V was cut by 3 bases and J by 4 bases, with 22 bases left in between.